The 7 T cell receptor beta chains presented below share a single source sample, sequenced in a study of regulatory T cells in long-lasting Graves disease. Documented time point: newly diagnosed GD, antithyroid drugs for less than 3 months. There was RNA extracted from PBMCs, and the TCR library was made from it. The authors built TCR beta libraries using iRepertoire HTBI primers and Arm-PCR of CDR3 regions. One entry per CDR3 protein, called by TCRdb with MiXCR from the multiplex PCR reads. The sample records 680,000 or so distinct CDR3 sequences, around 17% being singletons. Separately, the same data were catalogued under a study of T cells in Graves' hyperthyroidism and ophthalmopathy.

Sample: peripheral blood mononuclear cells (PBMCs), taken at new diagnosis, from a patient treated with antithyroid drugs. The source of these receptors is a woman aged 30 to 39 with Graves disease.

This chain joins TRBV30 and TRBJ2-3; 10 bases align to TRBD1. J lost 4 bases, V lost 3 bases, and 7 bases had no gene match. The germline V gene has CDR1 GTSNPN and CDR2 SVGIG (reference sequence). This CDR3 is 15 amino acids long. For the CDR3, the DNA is TGTGCCTGGAGCACCGGGACAGGGGTCGCAGATACGCAGTATTTT. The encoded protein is CAWSTGTGVADTQYF.

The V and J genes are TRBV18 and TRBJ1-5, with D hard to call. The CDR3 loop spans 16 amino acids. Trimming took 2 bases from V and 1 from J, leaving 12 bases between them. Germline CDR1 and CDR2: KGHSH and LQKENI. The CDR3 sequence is CASSPGQPGSNQPQHF. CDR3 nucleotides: TGTGCCAGCTCACCAGGGCAACCGGGAAGCAATCAGCCCCAGCATTTT.

In nucleotides, the CDR3 is TGTGCCAGCAGCCCTCAGGTAGGGAGGAAGGTGGACACTGAAGCTTTCTTT. This sequence encodes CASSPQVGRKVDTEAFF. This chain links TRBV11-2 with TRBJ1-1; D uncertain. This CDR3 comprises 17 residues. Deletions cut 5 bases from V and 3 bases from J, with 22 bases between. Germline CDR1 and CDR2: SGHAT and FQNNGV.

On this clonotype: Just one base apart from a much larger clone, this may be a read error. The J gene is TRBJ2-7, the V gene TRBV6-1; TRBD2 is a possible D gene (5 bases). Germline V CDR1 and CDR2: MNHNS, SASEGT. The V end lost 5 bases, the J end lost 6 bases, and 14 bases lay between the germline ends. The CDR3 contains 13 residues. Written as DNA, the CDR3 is TGTGCCAGCAGTACCCTAGCAGGACCCGAGCAGTACTTC. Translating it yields CASSTLAGPEQYF.

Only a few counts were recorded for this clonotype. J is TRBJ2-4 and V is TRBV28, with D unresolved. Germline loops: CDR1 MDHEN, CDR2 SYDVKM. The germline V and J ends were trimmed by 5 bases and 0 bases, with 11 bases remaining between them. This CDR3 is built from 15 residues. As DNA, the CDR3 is TGTGCCAGCAGTCTGCAGATTGCAGCCAAAAACATTCAGTACTTC. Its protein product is CASSLQIAAKNIQYF.

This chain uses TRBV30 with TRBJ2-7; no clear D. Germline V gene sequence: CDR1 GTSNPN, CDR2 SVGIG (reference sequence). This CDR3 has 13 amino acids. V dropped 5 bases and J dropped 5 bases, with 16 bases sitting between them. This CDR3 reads CAWGNPYRHEQYF. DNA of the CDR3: TGTGCCTGGGGAAATCCCTATCGTCACGAGCAGTACTTC.

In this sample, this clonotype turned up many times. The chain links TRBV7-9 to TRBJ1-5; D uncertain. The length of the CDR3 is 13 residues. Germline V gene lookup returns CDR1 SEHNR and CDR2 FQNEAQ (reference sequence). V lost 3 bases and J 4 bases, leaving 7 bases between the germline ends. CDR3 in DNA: TGTGCCAGCAGCTTGGGAGTAAATCAGCCCCAGCATTTT. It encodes CASSLGVNQPQHF. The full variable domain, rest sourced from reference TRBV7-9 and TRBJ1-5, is DTGVSQNPRHKITKRGQNVTFRCDPISEHNRLYWYRQTLGQGPEFLTYFQNEAQLEKSRLLSDRFSAERPKGSFSTLEIQRTEQGDSAMYLCASSLGVNQPQHFGDGTRLSIL.